The sequence of this T cell receptor (beta chain) was determined in a study of CD8 T cells in Susac syndrome. Overall study findings and caveats: It was acknowledged in the study that its TCR sequencing and HLA analysis involved a relatively small number of individuals.

TCR beta sequencing was performed on blood CD8+ and CD4+ T cells. FACS was used to enrich TEMRA cells, whereas the CD8+ and CD4+ T cells were obtained by negative isolation. Germline CDR1 is SQVTM and CDR2 is ANQGSEA. The CDR3 has 13 amino acids. The ends lost 7 bases at V and 2 bases at J; junction bases unmatched: 5. A word on this clonotype: The antigen is not known.

Reverse transcription of roughly 0.5 to 1 ug RNA used random hexamers. With immunoSEQ multiplex PCR, TCR beta CDR3 was amplified across 54 Vbeta and 13 Jbeta. From the immunoSEQ multiplex PCR reads, TCRdb called clonotypes with MiXCR, one entry per CDR3 protein. The table has under 200,000 distinct CDR3 sequences, 95% seen once. Material for sequencing was CD4+ T cells from PBMCs. The sequence was obtained from a human donor in good health. The chain uses TRBV29-1 and TRBJ2-3, with 8 bases lining up with TRBD1. CDR3 DNA sequence: TGCAGCGCTGGACAGGGAACCACAGATACGCAGTATTTT. Translation: CSAGQGTTDTQYF.